This paragraph covers one T cell receptor (beta chain) sequence. Its antigen remains unidentified. This sample stems from a study of shared clonotypes between healthy human individuals. The donor population consisted of healthy HIV-negative adults with no recent acute infections or vaccinations. Profiling relied on immunoSEQ multiplex PCR, and the TCRdb table lists in-frame clones only, not all of them. The sample comprises some 1,100,000 clones, around 78% of which are singletons, and 0.5% to 0.6% rests with the top ten. Germline CDR1 is SGHRS and CDR2 is YFSETQ. Trimming shortened V by 4 bases and J by 4 bases, and 12 bases separated the two germline ends. This CDR3 comprises 15 residues. Broader study findings: Estimated richness values were generally larger in naive subsets than in memory subsets.

What was sequenced was memory CD4+ T cells from PBMCs. Subset here: CD45RA-negative fraction. The receptor was derived from a man aged 18 to 29 in good health. Some clones in this sample may be carry-over from other donors' samples. The chain has TRBV5-1 and TRBJ2-6; D is uncertain. CDR3 sequence reads: CASSGGSSGANVLTF. The CDR3 coding sequence is TGCGCCAGCAGCGGCGGATCCTCGGGGGCCAACGTCCTGACTTTC.